Below are 11 T cell receptor beta chains sequenced from a single sample in a study of vaccination and CD4 T cells after COVID-19. With the Oncomine TCR Beta short-read assay, DNA from cultured CD4+ T cells was sequenced. TCRdb re-called the PCR reads through MiXCR, storing one row per CDR3 protein. Of more than 6,000 distinct CDR3 sequences listed, 21% were seen once; the top ten hold roughly 9.2%. No cognate antigen is known for these TCRs. Treatment denoted: approximately 9-day PBMC culture with coronavirus spike peptide pools or control peptides (ViraFEST assay). This material consisted of CD4+ T cells from blood, cultured in vitro, taken after SARS-CoV-2 vaccination. Source of these receptors: a human donor who had recovered from COVID-19.

This rearrangement joins TRBV5-1 to TRBJ2-3; TRBD1 or TRBD2 may be the D gene (6 bases each). Germline CDR1 is SGHRS and CDR2 is YFSETQ. Trimming pared 3 bases from V and 9 bases from J, leaving 20 bases between. The CDR3 totals 15 residues. The CDR3 sequence is CASSSGGAGVGTQYF. In DNA form, the CDR3 reads TGCGCCAGCAGCTCCGGGGGCGCCGGCGTGGGGACGCAGTATTTT.

This clonotype is labeled as medium-sized. CDR3: CASSSGQGDYGYTF. CDR3 nucleotide sequence: TGTGCCAGCAGTTCAGGACAGGGCGACTATGGCTACACCTTC. This sequence joins TRBV28 and TRBJ1-2, with 8 bases fitting TRBD1. This CDR3 is 14 amino acids long. Trimming at V came to 4 bases and at J to 3 bases, leaving 4 bases not matched to a gene. Per the germline V gene, CDR1 is MDHEN and CDR2 is SYDVKM.

V usage is TRBV6-1 and J usage is TRBJ1-5; TRBD1 matches at 9 bases. Trimming cost V 11 bases and J 4 bases; bases outside gene matches: 0. CDR3 length equals 11 residues. CDR1 is MNHNS, CDR2 SASEGT, per germline. CDR3 sequence: CAGQGNQPQHF. DNA for the CDR3: TGTGCCGGACAGGGGAATCAGCCCCAGCATTTT.

In this sample, this clonotype turned up a few times. The chain joins TRBV28 to TRBJ1-6; D remains unclear. The length of the CDR3 is 16 residues. V lost 3 bases and J lost 12, with 21 bases in between. The germline V gene encodes CDR1 MDHEN and CDR2 SYDVKM. As DNA, the CDR3 is TGTGCCAGCAGTTTTCCCACCTCCGGCCTAACCGAACCCCTCCACTTT. Translation: CASSFPTSGLTEPLHF. Looking up the rest from reference TRBV28 and TRBJ1-6 gives the full variable domain: DVKVTQSSRYLVKRTGEKVFLECVQDMDHENMFWYRQDPGLGLRLIYFSYDVKMKEKGDIPEGYSVSREKKERFSLILESASTNQTSMYLCASSFPTSGLTEPLHFGNGTRLTVT.

The V gene is TRBV20-1, the J gene TRBJ2-2; 15 nucleotides match TRBD2. Germline V gene data show CDR1 as DFQATT and CDR2 as SNEGSKA (reference sequence). The CDR3 contains 17 residues. V trimming: 0 bases; J trimming: 7 bases; junction bases outside the gene matches: 6. CDR3 bases: TGCAGTGCTAGAGACCCGAGGACTAGCGGGAGGGTCGGGGAGCTGTTTTTT. Protein product: CSARDPRTSGRVGELFF.

The sample holds many counts of this clonotype. V usage is TRBV6-5 and J usage is TRBJ2-7; TRBD1 aligns across 12 bases. The CDR3 has 15 residues. V trimming: 2 bases; J trimming: 2 bases; junction bases outside the gene matches: 1. Germline-derived CDR1 and CDR2 are MNHEY and SVGAGI. The CDR3 is CASSYGTGGAYEQYF. The CDR3 coding sequence is TGTGCCAGCAGTTACGGGACAGGGGGCGCCTACGAGCAGTACTTC.

This clonotype is labeled medium-sized. The rearrangement uses TRBV6-1 and TRBJ2-7; D is possibly TRBD1 (5 bases). V was cut by 8 bases and J by 0 bases, with 11 bases left in between. Germline V gene sequence: CDR1 MNHNS, CDR2 SASEGT. The CDR3 runs to 13 residues. The CDR3 is CASRRQSSYEQYF. As DNA, the CDR3 is TGTGCCAGCCGACGACAGAGCTCCTACGAGCAGTACTTC.

J is TRBJ2-2 and V is TRBV6-5; possible D gene TRBD1, 5 bases. Germline V gives CDR1 MNHEY, CDR2 SVGAGI. The V end was cut by 0 bases, the J end by 6 bases, with 11 bases between. The CDR3 is 15 amino acids. This chain's CDR3 is CASSYSIVGAGELFF. The CDR3 DNA follows: TGTGCCAGCAGTTACTCGATCGTAGGGGCCGGGGAGCTGTTTTTT.

This clonotype showed up just a few times. The genes are TRBV24-1 and TRBJ1-2; 7 bases match TRBD1. The CDR3 loop spans 13 amino acids. With V trimmed by 3 bases and J by 7 bases, 4 bases remained unmatched. Looked up from germline, CDR1 is KGHDR and CDR2 is SFDVKD. DNA for the CDR3: TGTGCCACCAGTGATACGACAGGGCCTGGCTACACCTTC. It is translated as CATSDTTGPGYTF.

Comment on this clonotype: One base away lies a much larger clone, so this may be a sequencing read error. The chain combines TRBV28 with TRBJ1-1; D may be TRBD1 (5 bases). This CDR3 region has 15 residues. Germline loops: CDR1 MDHEN, CDR2 SYDVKM. Trimming removed 2 bases at V and 4 bases at J, with 14 bases between. In nucleotides, the CDR3 is TGTGCCAGCAGTTTAAACACGGGGCGGAGCACTGAAGCTTTCTTT. Its translation is CASSLNTGRSTEAFF.

This clonotype was seen a handful of times. The chain is built from TRBV7-2 and TRBJ2-1, with 13 bases identical to TRBD2. Germline assignment: CDR1 SGHTA and CDR2 FQGNSA. This CDR3 region has 15 residues. V lost 5 bases to trimming and J lost 8 bases; unmatched junction nucleotides: 6. The CDR3 coding sequence is TGTGCCAGCAGCCTCGGGACTAGCGGGACCTATGAGCAGTTCTTC. This codes for CASSLGTSGTYEQFF.